These 30 T cell receptor beta chains originate from one sample sequenced in a study of T cell clusters in autoimmune cytopenias. One tube held mixed TRB-A and TRB-B primer pools for touch-down PCR. TCRdb reprocessed the multiplex PCR reads; each CDR3 protein has one entry and no DNA is given. The repertoire shows 3,100 or so distinct CDR3 sequences; the top ten hold more than 2.5%. TRB amplification used approximately 0.25 ug of peripheral blood genomic DNA. Sample: peripheral blood. These receptors came from a human donor with an autoimmune cytopenia or autoimmune hepatitis (not recorded which).

This clonotype is called medium-sized (0.01 to 0.1%) based on its frequency. This chain joins TRBV5-5 and TRBJ2-5; there is no DNA to check the TCRdb D call of TRBD1. CDR3 length equals 16 residues. CDR1 SGHKS and CDR2 YYEKEE come from the germline V gene (reference sequence). The CDR3 sequence is CASSFYTGGAGETQYF. Based on the CDR3 plus reference TRBV5-5 and TRBJ2-5, the full variable domain is DAGVTQSPTHLIKTRGQQVTLRCSPISGHKSVSWYQQVLGQGPQFIFQYYEKEERGRGNFPDRFSARQFPNYSSELNVNALLLGDSALYLCASSFYTGGAGETQYFGPGTRLLVL.

This clonotype ranks as medium-sized in terms of frequency. This chain links TRBV11-2 with TRBJ2-5. Germline V CDR1 and CDR2: SGHAT, FQNNGV. This CDR3 is 14 amino acids long. CDR3 sequence: CASSFRVLWETQYF.

Measured by frequency, this clonotype is medium-sized. The chain joins TRBV7-9 to TRBJ2-2; lacking DNA, the TRBD2 call made by TCRdb goes unchecked. In germline, CDR1 is SEHNR, CDR2 FQNEAQ (reference sequence). The CDR3 extends over 15 amino acids. This CDR3 is CASSLGLADLGELFF.

This clonotype is identified as medium-sized from frequency. The CDR3 sequence is CSAPGLGSEAFF. This chain links TRBV20-1 with TRBJ1-1. The CDR3 runs to 12 residues. Germline V lookup: CDR1 DFQATT, CDR2 SNEGSKA (reference sequence).

Its frequency marks this clonotype as medium-sized. The rearrangement joins TRBV28 to TRBJ2-4; TCRdb selects TRBD1, and the lack of DNA leaves this call unchecked. CDR3 length equals 16 residues. Germline V CDR1 and CDR2: MDHEN, SYDVKM. The CDR3 region is CASSFPGNPGKNIQYF.

This clonotype is deemed medium-sized by its frequency. The V and J genes are TRBV19 and TRBJ2-7; TCRdb proposes TRBD1, but this gene call is untestable without DNA. The CDR3 is made up of 15 amino acids. Germline V CDR1 and CDR2: LNHDA, SQIVND (reference sequence). CDR3 sequence reads: CASSMGGHTRFEQYF.

In terms of frequency, this clonotype is medium-sized. The chain has TRBV10-2 and TRBJ2-7; TCRdb indicates TRBD2, and absent DNA this call remains unverified. Germline V gene lookup returns CDR1 WSHSY and CDR2 SAAADI. The CDR3 extends over 16 amino acids. The CDR3 loop is CASSEDEREGTYEQYF.

By frequency, this clonotype registers medium-sized (0.01 to 0.1%). This rearrangement joins TRBV12-3 or TRBV12-4 to TRBJ2-7; the D gene TCRdb calls, TRBD1, cannot be checked with no DNA. The CDR3 is 11 residues long. The CDR3 region is CASSFRVEQYF.

This clonotype is identified as medium-sized from frequency. This sequence joins TRBV30 and TRBJ1-5; TCRdb indicates TRBD1, and absent DNA this call remains unverified. The V gene's germline CDR1 is GTSNPN and CDR2 SVGIG (reference sequence). The CDR3 is 13 amino acids. The CDR3 is CAWSITGDQPQHF.

J is TRBJ1-1 and V is TRBV5-6. From germline, CDR1 is SGHDT and CDR2 YYEEEE. The CDR3 contains 22 residues. The chain's CDR3 is CASSLVGGGSPLRGTFNTEAFF.

Considering frequency, this clonotype is medium-sized. The chain combines TRBV7-2 with TRBJ2-7. CDR1 is SGHTA and CDR2 is FQGNSA in the germline V gene. This CDR3 is built from 16 residues. The CDR3 reads CASSPYGGSALDEQYF.

This clonotype registers medium-sized by frequency. The gene calls are TRBV20-1 and TRBJ2-2. The germline CDR1 and CDR2 sequences are DFQATT and SNEGSKA (reference sequence). The CDR3 length is 12 residues. CDR3 residues: CSARDSTRELFF.

In terms of frequency, this clonotype is medium-sized. V and J are TRBV19 and TRBJ1-5; without DNA, the TCRdb call of TRBD1 cannot be checked. This CDR3 contains 14 residues. Germline V lookup: CDR1 LNHDA, CDR2 SQIVND (reference sequence). CDR3 amino acids: CASSIGPGAGPQHF.

Its frequency marks this clonotype as medium-sized. This chain joins TRBV6-5 and TRBJ2-7; TCRdb indicates TRBD1, and absent DNA this call remains unverified. CDR1 is MNHEY, CDR2 SVGAGI, per germline. The length of the CDR3 is 14 residues. The CDR3 sequence is CASSEGGSVYEQYF.

This clonotype counts as medium-sized by frequency. The chain carries TRBV19 and TRBJ2-1; TCRdb designates TRBD2, a call that cannot be tested without DNA. The CDR3 contains 13 residues. Germline V gene lookup returns CDR1 LNHDA and CDR2 SQIVND (reference sequence). This CDR3 reads CASSREGYNEQFF. Full variable domain (missing parts from reference TRBV19 and TRBJ2-1): DGGITQSPKYLFRKEGQNVTLSCEQNLNHDAMYWYRQDPGQGLRLIYYSQIVNDFQKGDIAEGYSVSREKKESFPLTVTSAQKNPTAFYLCASSREGYNEQFFGPGTRLTVL.

Its frequency marks this clonotype as medium-sized. The chain combines TRBV19 with TRBJ2-2; checking the TCRdb D call of TRBD1 is not possible without DNA. The germline V gene encodes CDR1 LNHDA and CDR2 SQIVND (reference sequence). This CDR3 contains 13 residues. This CDR3 reads CASSPRTGRELFF.

By frequency, this clonotype is medium-sized. The rearrangement links TRBV19 to TRBJ2-1; the D call of TRBD1 rests on TCRdb alone, since no DNA is present to check it. Per the germline V gene, CDR1 is LNHDA and CDR2 is SQIVND (reference sequence). The length of the CDR3 is 14 residues. CDR3 residues: CASSIYRVGDEQFF.

This clonotype is medium-sized (0.01 to 0.1%) by frequency. V gene TRBV11-2 combines with J gene TRBJ2-7. Germline assignment: CDR1 SGHAT and CDR2 FQNNGV. There are 13 residues in the CDR3. The CDR3 region is CASTDGLSYEQYF. Full variable domain (rest looked up from reference TRBV11-2 and TRBJ2-7): EAGVAQSPRYKIIEKRQSVAFWCNPISGHATLYWYQQILGQGPKLLIQFQNNGVVDDSQLPKDRFSAERLKGVDSTLKIQPAKLEDSAVYLCASTDGLSYEQYFGPGTRLTVT.

Considering frequency, this clonotype is medium-sized. The V and J genes are TRBV12-3 or TRBV12-4 and TRBJ2-4; TCRdb outputs TRBD2, but without DNA this stays unchecked. The CDR3 is made up of 21 amino acids. The CDR3 here is CASSLRGMETGEGPAKNIQYF.

Frequency places this clonotype as medium-sized. This chain uses TRBV7-2 with TRBJ2-5; the TCRdb call, TRBD1, lacks DNA for checking. The CDR3 extends over 14 amino acids. Germline V CDR1 and CDR2: SGHTA, FQGNSA. CDR3 protein: CASTSQGGKETQYF.

By frequency, this clonotype is medium-sized. The rearrangement joins TRBV4-3 to TRBJ1-1; TCRdb outputs TRBD1, but without DNA this stays unchecked. The CDR3 runs to 13 residues. The germline V gene has CDR1 LGHNA and CDR2 YSLEER. The CDR3 loop is CASSPMVGGEAFF.

This clonotype is deemed medium-sized (0.01 to 0.1%) by its frequency. The rearrangement links TRBV7-2 to TRBJ2-1; the TCRdb call, TRBD2, lacks DNA for checking. Germline V CDR1 and CDR2: SGHTA, FQGNSA. The CDR3 covers 15 residues. CDR3 protein: CASSLVAGVYNEQFF.

Its frequency marks this clonotype as medium-sized (0.01 to 0.1%). The CDR3 region is CASSQTRTGGKDEQFF. The V gene is TRBV4-3, the J gene TRBJ2-1; TCRdb's D call, TRBD1, is unchecked because there is no DNA. CDR1 and CDR2 from the germline V gene are LGHNA and YSLEER. The CDR3 extends over 16 amino acids.

This clonotype counts as medium-sized (0.01 to 0.1%) by frequency. This chain links TRBV6-5 with TRBJ2-1; the TRBD2 assignment by TCRdb is unverifiable without DNA. This CDR3 has 18 residues. The V gene's germline CDR1 is MNHEY and CDR2 SVGAGI. The chain's CDR3 is CASSYPGPIGTPGNEQFF.

Frequency places this clonotype as medium-sized. V gene TRBV19 combines with J gene TRBJ1-1. Germline-derived CDR1 and CDR2 are LNHDA and SQIVND (reference sequence). CDR3 length equals 12 residues. CDR3: CASVTGNTEAFF.

This clonotype counts as medium-sized by frequency. The CDR3 region is CSAPQPGNEQFF. This chain links TRBV20-1 with TRBJ2-1; the D gene TCRdb calls, TRBD1, cannot be checked with no DNA. Germline V lookup: CDR1 DFQATT, CDR2 SNEGSKA (reference sequence). The CDR3 has 12 amino acids.

This clonotype is classed as medium-sized by frequency. CDR3 in amino acids: CASSLWGAGELFF. V and J are TRBV7-2 and TRBJ2-2; TCRdb lists TRBD1, though no DNA is available to test this call. This CDR3 spans 13 amino acids. Per germline, CDR1 SGHTA and CDR2 FQGNSA.

This clonotype is medium-sized by frequency. The chain uses TRBV5-6 and TRBJ2-1; TCRdb calls TRBD2, which cannot be checked without DNA. This CDR3 has 12 residues. Germline CDR1 is SGHDT and CDR2 is YYEEEE. The CDR3 loop reads CASQATPLVQFF.

Frequency places this clonotype as medium-sized. This rearrangement joins TRBV29-1 to TRBJ2-2; the D gene TCRdb calls, TRBD2, cannot be checked with no DNA. Germline CDR1 reads SQVTM; CDR2 reads ANQGSEA. The CDR3 is 14 amino acids. The CDR3 loop reads CSVSGLKNTGELFF.

This clonotype is deemed medium-sized by its frequency. V and J are TRBV19 and TRBJ1-5. Germline CDR1 and CDR2: LNHDA and SQIVND (reference sequence). The CDR3 is 15 amino acids. The CDR3 loop is CASSDSGGRNQPQHF.